This entry lists 13 T cell receptor beta chains sequenced from one sample in a study of T cells in Graves' hyperthyroidism and ophthalmopathy. The CDR3 regions of TCR beta were amplified from RNA transcripts. Researchers ran a first-round RT-PCR on the TCR CDR3 using the HTBI primer set. TCRdb redid the calling of the multiplex PCR reads with MiXCR, one entry per CDR3 protein. The table lists under 350,000 distinct CDR3 sequences, over 15% of them singletons. The source material was blood. Receptors were obtained from a woman aged 55 to 70 with Graves' ophthalmopathy.

Only a few counts were recorded for this clonotype. The V and J genes are TRBV27 and TRBJ1-5, with 8 bases matching TRBD1. Trimming cost V 6 bases and J 0 bases; bases outside gene matches: 4. The CDR3 extends over 15 amino acids. CDR1 is MNHEY, CDR2 SMNVEV, per germline (reference sequence). The CDR3 region is CASRIGTGSNQPQHF. For the CDR3, the DNA is TGTGCCAGCAGAATCGGGACAGGTAGCAATCAGCCCCAGCATTTT.

Many counts were recorded for this clonotype. This chain links TRBV9 with TRBJ2-5; a weak D match, TRBD2 (5 bases). CDR1 and CDR2 from the germline V gene are SGDLS and YYNGEE. V lost 3 bases, J lost 4 bases, and 10 bases lay in between. This CDR3 spans 13 amino acids. CDR3 amino acids: CASSARVGETQYF. In DNA form, the CDR3 reads TGTGCCAGCAGCGCGAGGGTCGGAGAGACCCAGTACTTC.

This clonotype appeared many times. The J gene is TRBJ1-2, the V gene TRBV4-1; D unclear. Per the germline V gene, CDR1 is MGHRA and CDR2 is YSYEKL. Trimming cost V 1 base and J 8 bases, with 11 bases left between them. The CDR3 loop spans 13 amino acids. CDR3 DNA: TGCGCCAGCAGCCAAGCGGAGGGTGACGGCTACACCTTC. Protein sequence: CASSQAEGDGYTF.

This CDR3 reads CASSFTFEGLGEKLFF. For the CDR3, the DNA is TGTGCCAGCAGTTTCACCTTCGAGGGCCTCGGTGAAAAACTGTTTTTT. J is TRBJ1-4 and V is TRBV7-9, with unresolved D. CDR1 is SEHNR and CDR2 is FQNEAQ in the germline V gene (reference sequence). The V end was cut by 6 bases, the J end by 7 bases, with 21 bases between. This CDR3 comprises 16 residues.

This clonotype came up many times. This chain uses TRBV3-1 with TRBJ2-3; D possibly uses TRBD1 or TRBD2 (6 bases each). Germline CDR1 and CDR2: LGHDT and YNNKEL (reference sequence). V shed 3 bases and J shed 3 bases, with 10 bases lying between them. The CDR3 has 14 amino acids. CDR3 in amino acids: CASSQGGVTDTQYF. CDR3 nucleotide sequence: TGTGCCAGCAGCCAGGGGGGCGTAACAGATACGCAGTATTTT.

The chain joins TRBV6-9 to TRBJ2-7; 9 bases are a match to TRBD1. After removal of 3 bases from V and 6 bases from J, the junction contained 6 bases not matched to a gene. The CDR3 extends over 14 amino acids. Looked up from germline, CDR1 is MNHGY and CDR2 is SVAAGI. The CDR3 DNA reads TGTGCCAGCAGTTACGGGACAGGGCGGATCGAGCAGTACTTC. It yields the protein CASSYGTGRIEQYF.

This chain links TRBV19 with TRBJ2-5, with a weak D call TRBD1 (5 bases). The V and J ends lost 3 bases and 9 bases respectively, with 14 bases between them. The V gene's germline CDR1 is LNHDA and CDR2 SQIVND (reference sequence). This CDR3 spans 13 amino acids. CDR3 loop: CASSINLFRAQYF. The CDR3, as DNA: TGTGCCAGTAGTATCAACCTATTCAGGGCCCAGTACTTC.

This clonotype was found many times. The chain employs TRBV3-1 and TRBJ1-5; 7 positions match TRBD1. Germline V gene lookup returns CDR1 LGHDT and CDR2 YNNKEL (reference sequence). The CDR3 is 13 residues long. J was trimmed by 10 bases and V by 4 bases; bases with no gene match: 7. The CDR3 DNA reads TGTGCCAGCAGCCTAAGACAGGGCGGACCCCAGCATTTT. The encoded protein is CASSLRQGGPQHF.

This clonotype was recorded many times. This chain uses TRBV6-5 with TRBJ1-2; a possible D gene is TRBD1 (5 bases). Germline values: CDR1 MNHEY, CDR2 SVGAGI. V was shortened by 2 bases and J by 4 bases, with 11 bases between the two germline ends. The CDR3 is 14 amino acids. The CDR3 DNA reads as TGTGCCAGCAGTTACATGGGGCCCTTCTATGGCTACACCTTC. Its protein is CASSYMGPFYGYTF.

This clonotype was counted at least ten times. The V gene is TRBV7-6, the J gene TRBJ2-7; the match to TRBD1 covers 11 bases. Germline CDR1 reads SGHVS; CDR2 reads FNYEAQ. The CDR3 length is 14 residues. V gave up 4 bases and J gave up 6 bases; unmatched junction bases: 5. The chain's CDR3 is CASSSSDRGPEQYF. In nucleotides, the CDR3 is TGTGCCAGCAGCTCGTCGGACAGGGGGCCCGAGCAGTACTTC.

This clonotype was recorded many times. The rearrangement links TRBV12-3 or TRBV12-4 to TRBJ1-2, with D unclear. V was pared by 2 bases and J by 3 bases, with 4 bases between. This CDR3 has 12 residues. The CDR3 region is CASSLLDYGYTF. In DNA, the CDR3 is TGTGCCAGCAGTTTACTCGACTATGGCTACACCTTC.

There are many counts of this clonotype. V and J are TRBV6-1 and TRBJ1-1; D perhaps matches TRBD1 (5 bases). Looked up from germline, CDR1 is MNHNS and CDR2 is SASEGT. There are 17 residues in the CDR3. Trimming cost V 4 bases and J 2 bases, with 20 bases left between them. CDR3 in amino acids: CASSGRQHPEKNTEAFF. In DNA form, the CDR3 reads TGTGCCAGCAGTGGTCGACAGCACCCTGAAAAAAACACTGAAGCTTTCTTT.

This clonotype came up many times. The rearrangement links TRBV19 to TRBJ1-2, with unresolved D. The germline V gene encodes CDR1 LNHDA and CDR2 SQIVND (reference sequence). The ends were cut back, 5 bases at V and 1 base at J, with 11 bases in the middle. CDR3 size: 14 residues. The CDR3 here is CASSPSGVNYGYTF. As DNA, the CDR3 is TGTGCCAGTAGTCCCTCCGGGGTTAACTATGGCTACACCTTC.